This T cell receptor (beta chain) was observed in a study of blood T cell repertoires in COVID-19. Produced via immunoSEQ multiplex PCR; TCRdb's table is partial and in-frame only. The top ten clones hold more than 3% of a sample with about 120,000 clones, 70% to 90% of them seen once. Germline V gene lookup returns CDR1 DFQATT and CDR2 SNEGSKA (reference sequence). Trimming pared 3 bases from V and 10 bases from J, leaving 17 bases between. The CDR3 sequence is 13 residues long. Sequencing was done on a sample of peripheral blood. The receptor's source is a middle-aged man with acute or convalescent COVID-19. V usage is TRBV20-1 and J usage is TRBJ2-3, with D possibly matching TRBD1 (5 bases). The CDR3 DNA reads TGCAGTGCTAGTGGGGCCCTTGACACCCCGCAGTATTTT. Translating it yields CSASGALDTPQYF.